Listed below are T cell receptor beta chains from one sample, sequenced in a study of cytomegalovirus exposure and HLA in healthy donors. Sequencing was performed with immunoSEQ multiplex PCR; in TCRdb, only in-frame clones are kept and a portion is missing. The table shows some 260,000 clones, with about 90% occurring only once. The source material was PBMCs. These receptors all come from a woman aged 25 to 39 in good health and CMV-seronegative. The conserved cysteine and the conserved F or W are not part of the CDR3 here. The size entry is marked missing in some rows and otherwise reads once, few, many or a size class.

CDR3 protein,CDR3 length,V gene,clone size,J gene
ASSLGVGPEAF,11,TRBV7-2,-,TRBJ1-1
ASSLLQGAEKLF,12,TRBV5-1,-,TRBJ1-4
ASSEAQRGRKQF,12,TRBV2,-,TRBJ2-1
ASSPSGELF,9,TRBV19,once,TRBJ2-2
AWSRPGLLAKNIQY,14,TRBV30,once,TRBJ2-4
ASSLAGGPLDEQF,13,TRBV27,-,TRBJ2-1
ASSLAGSGDYGYT,13,TRBV5-1,-,TRBJ1-2
ASSLGDSGGNEQF,13,TRBV27,-,TRBJ2-1
ASRLVYWLTYEQY,13,TRBV12-2,-,TRBJ2-7
ASTGQSYEQY,10,TRBV7-9,once,TRBJ2-7
ASWRGGSSEQY,11,TRBV27,-,TRBJ2-7
ASSAQQGAGMGYT,13,TRBV9,-,TRBJ1-2
ASSLDWEQGLYEQY,14,TRBV5-1,-,TRBJ2-7
ASSWTSITGELF,12,TRBV5-6,-,TRBJ2-2
ASSLSGGSTDTQY,13,TRBV4-3,-,TRBJ2-3
ASSFGLGTYEQY,12,TRBV7-2,once,TRBJ2-7
ASSFSTGAGVLETQY,15,TRBV5-6,-,TRBJ2-5
ASSLGENYNEQF,12,TRBV7-6,-,TRBJ2-1
ASSVDSGGGETQY,13,TRBV9,-,TRBJ2-5
ASSLREFQETQY,12,TRBV7-9,-,TRBJ2-5
ASSLDGRGTGELF,13,TRBV4-2,-,TRBJ2-2
ASSFLAGAYEQY,12,TRBV28,-,TRBJ2-7
ASSLQGTNYEQY,12,TRBV27,-,TRBJ2-7
ASSFHGQPQH,10,TRBV27,-,TRBJ1-5
ASSRQGVDEQY,11,TRBV19,-,TRBJ2-7
ASSLRDNNNEQF,12,TRBV11-3,-,TRBJ2-1
ASRPGTVFYEQY,12,TRBV27,-,TRBJ2-7
ASSLKTPYEQY,11,TRBV11-1,-,TRBJ2-7
ASRPGQAANYGYT,13,TRBV2,-,TRBJ1-2
ASSQDVGHPTGELF,14,TRBV4-3,-,TRBJ2-2